This note documents a single TCR beta chain sequence. The V gene end was trimmed by 2 bases and the J gene end by 8 bases; junction bases not matched to a gene: 9. The CDR3 extends over 15 amino acids. Per germline, CDR1 WNHNN and CDR2 SYGVQD (reference sequence). These data belong to a study of OX40 agonist ivuxolimab in advanced cancers. The repertoire was sequenced with immunoSEQ multiplex PCR; TCRdb's copy has only in-frame clones and lacks some. Of fewer than 95,000 clones in the sample, more than 85% were seen once. The TCR originated in an adult with an advanced solid tumor such as melanoma, head and neck, liver or kidney cancer. The specimen was CD4+ or CD8+ T cells sorted from blood, collected in a trial of the OX40 agonist ivuxolimab. The V and J genes are TRBV10-1 and TRBJ2-1; TRBD2 aligns across 7 bases. Here the CDR3 reads CASSEDGGRFDEQFF. CDR3 nucleotides: TGCGCCAGCAGTGAGGACGGCGGGAGATTTGATGAGCAGTTCTTC.